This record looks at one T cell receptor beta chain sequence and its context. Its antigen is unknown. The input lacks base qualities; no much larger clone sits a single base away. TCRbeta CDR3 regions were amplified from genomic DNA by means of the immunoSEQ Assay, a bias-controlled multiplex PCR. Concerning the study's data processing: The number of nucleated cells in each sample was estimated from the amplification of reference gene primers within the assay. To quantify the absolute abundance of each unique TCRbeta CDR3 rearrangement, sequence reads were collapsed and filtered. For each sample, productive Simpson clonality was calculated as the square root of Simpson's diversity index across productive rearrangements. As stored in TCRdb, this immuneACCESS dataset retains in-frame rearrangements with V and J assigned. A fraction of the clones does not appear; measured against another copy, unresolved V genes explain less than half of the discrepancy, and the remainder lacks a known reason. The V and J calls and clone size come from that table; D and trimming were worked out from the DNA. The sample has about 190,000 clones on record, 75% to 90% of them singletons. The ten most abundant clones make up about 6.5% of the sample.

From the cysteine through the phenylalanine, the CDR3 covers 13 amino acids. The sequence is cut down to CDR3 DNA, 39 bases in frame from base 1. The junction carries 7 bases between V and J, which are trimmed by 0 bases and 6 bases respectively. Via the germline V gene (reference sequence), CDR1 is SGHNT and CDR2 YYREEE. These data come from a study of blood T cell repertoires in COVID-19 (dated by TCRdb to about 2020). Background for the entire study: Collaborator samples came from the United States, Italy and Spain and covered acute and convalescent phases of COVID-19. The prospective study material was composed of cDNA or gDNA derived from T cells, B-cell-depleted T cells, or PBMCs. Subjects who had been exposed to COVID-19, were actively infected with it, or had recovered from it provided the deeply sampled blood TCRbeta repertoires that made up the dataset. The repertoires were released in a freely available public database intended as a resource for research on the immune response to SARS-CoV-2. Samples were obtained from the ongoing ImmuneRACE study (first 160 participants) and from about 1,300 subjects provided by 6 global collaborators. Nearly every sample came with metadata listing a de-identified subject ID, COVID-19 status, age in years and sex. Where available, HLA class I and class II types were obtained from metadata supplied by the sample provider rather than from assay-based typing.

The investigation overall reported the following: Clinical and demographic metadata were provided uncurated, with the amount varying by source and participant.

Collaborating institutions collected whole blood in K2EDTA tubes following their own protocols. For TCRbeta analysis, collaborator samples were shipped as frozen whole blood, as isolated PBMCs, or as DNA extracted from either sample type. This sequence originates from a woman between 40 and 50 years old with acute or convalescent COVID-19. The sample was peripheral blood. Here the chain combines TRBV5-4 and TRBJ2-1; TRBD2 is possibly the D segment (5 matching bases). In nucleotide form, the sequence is TGTGCCAGCAGCTTGGGCGGGCCCAATGAGCAGTTCTTC. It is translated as CASSLGGPNEQFF.